A selection of T cell receptor beta chains follows, all from one sample in a study of T-cell reconstitution after alpha-beta-depleted transplantation in children. TCRdb reprocessed the PCR reads via MiXCR and lists one record per CDR3 protein. The sample has 450,000 to 600,000 distinct CDR3 sequences, about 17% seen once; the top ten hold approximately 3%. This specimen was PBMCs from the stem cell graft donor, taken from the stem cell graft. These receptors were collected from a human donor who donated a stem cell graft to a child with acute lymphoblastic leukemia. Both conserved end residues are part of each CDR3. Fields, in order: V gene, CDR3 protein.

TRBV21-1	CASSKRDSGTTDTQYF
TRBV4-1	CASSQSRAYNEQFF
TRBV15	CATSRDGAGYGYTF
TRBV5-5	CASSLSGKPSYEQYF
TRBV5-1	CASSFRDGSYTEAFF
TRBV9	CASSVRGLAGGGDEQFF
TRBV5-1	CASSLVGLAGGLTTDTQYF
TRBV19	CASMPQGRTNEQFF
TRBV12-3/TRBV12-4	CASSLSQGPKNIQYF
TRBV5-5	CASSGSIETQYF
TRBV12-3/TRBV12-4	CASSLGEGRNSPLHF
TRBV6-5	CASSWGFPSEQYF
TRBV5-1	CASSLRTGGRTQYF
TRBV5-6	CASSFTGVNEQFF
TRBV12-3/TRBV12-4	CASSSIRRGSTNEKLFF
TRBV20-1	CSAWLRLAGVSNTQYF
TRBV27	CASSSGQGIGKLFF
TRBV5-6	CASSLIRDGSYEQYF
TRBV20-1	CSATLAGVPRKQFF
TRBV27	CASRPTPAGYNEQFF
TRBV5-4	CASSSLLAGGYEQYF
TRBV24-1	CATSGGQNNQPQHF
TRBV20-1	CSVPALPADTQYF
TRBV4-2	CASSRGTSDLDEQYF
TRBV5-1	CASSRGPSEGAFF
TRBV6-2/TRBV6-3	CASSYSIERGRQETQYF
TRBV7-9	CASSLVISVAGTDEQFF
TRBV7-9	CASSPLMWRTNYGYTF
TRBV6-1	CASALTSGKNIQYF
TRBV21-1	CASSSRLAGEAKNIQYF
TRBV10-1	CASSAPGTGTEAFF
TRBV20-1	CSAREGYQPQHF
TRBV27	CASSLGFRRTNEKLFF
TRBV5-1	CASSLSPGFERGGRWIGQFF
TRBV20-1	CSARRGGGGKDTEAFF
TRBV20-1	CSAPKLGYGYTF
TRBV5-1	CASRSNDRGRVEQYF
TRBV18	CASSPASGSSYNSPLHF
TRBV10-3	CAISESTYEQYF
TRBV12-3/TRBV12-4	CASSFLGQGGNEQFF
TRBV28	CSSSLLAGLTDTQYF
TRBV18	CASSLMGNEQYF
TRBV5-1	CASSLGLAGVEKTQYF
TRBV12-3/TRBV12-4	CASSLIHEKLFF
TRBV12-3/TRBV12-4	CASSFLPGEETQYF
TRBV5-5	CASSLKEAKGYGYTF
TRBV3-1	CASRDRAEQYF
TRBV20-1	CSARGGTGLSNEQFF
TRBV25-1	CASKAGENQPQHF
TRBV29-1	CSVEDPETTTYEQYF
TRBV18	CASSPRYEQYF
TRBV2	CASLAQGLRHMELFF
TRBV5-1	CASTSTVGGNTEAFF
TRBV5-1	CASSLEVVVTGEQFF
TRBV15	CATSRDRGNGQPQHF